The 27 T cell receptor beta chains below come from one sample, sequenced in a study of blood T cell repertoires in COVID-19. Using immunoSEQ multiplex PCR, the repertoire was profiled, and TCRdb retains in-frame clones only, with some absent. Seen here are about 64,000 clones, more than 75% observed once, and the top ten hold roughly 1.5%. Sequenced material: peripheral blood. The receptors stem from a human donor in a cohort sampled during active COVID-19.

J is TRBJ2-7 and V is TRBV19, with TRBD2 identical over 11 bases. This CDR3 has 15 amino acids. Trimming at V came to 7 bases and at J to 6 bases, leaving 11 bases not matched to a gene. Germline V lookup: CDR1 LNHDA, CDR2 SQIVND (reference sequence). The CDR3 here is CASTIGASGRFEQYF. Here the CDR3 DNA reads TGTGCCAGTACCATCGGTGCTAGCGGGAGGTTCGAGCAGTACTTC.

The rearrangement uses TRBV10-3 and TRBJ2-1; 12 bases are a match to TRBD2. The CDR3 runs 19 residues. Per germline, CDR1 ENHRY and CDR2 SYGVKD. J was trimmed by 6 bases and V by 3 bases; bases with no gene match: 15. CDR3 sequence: CAISDKQGRLLAGGNEQFF. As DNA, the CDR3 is TGTGCCATCAGTGACAAGCAGGGGAGGTTACTAGCGGGAGGCAATGAGCAGTTCTTC.

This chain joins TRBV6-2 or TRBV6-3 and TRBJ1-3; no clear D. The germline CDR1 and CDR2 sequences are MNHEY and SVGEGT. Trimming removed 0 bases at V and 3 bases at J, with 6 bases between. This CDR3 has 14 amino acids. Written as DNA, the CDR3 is TGTGCCAGCAGTTACTCGCCCAGTGGAAACACCATATATTTT. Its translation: CASSYSPSGNTIYF.

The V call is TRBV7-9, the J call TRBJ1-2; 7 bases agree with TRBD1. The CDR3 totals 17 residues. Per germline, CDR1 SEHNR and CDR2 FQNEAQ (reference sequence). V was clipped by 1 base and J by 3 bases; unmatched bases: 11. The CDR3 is CASSLDWGGRGYYGYTF. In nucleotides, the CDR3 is TGTGCCAGCAGCTTAGATTGGGGCGGCAGGGGGTACTATGGCTACACCTTC. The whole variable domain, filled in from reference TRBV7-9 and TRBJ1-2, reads DTGVSQNPRHKITKRGQNVTFRCDPISEHNRLYWYRQTLGQGPEFLTYFQNEAQLEKSRLLSDRFSAERPKGSFSTLEIQRTEQGDSAMYLCASSLDWGGRGYYGYTFGSGTRLTVV.

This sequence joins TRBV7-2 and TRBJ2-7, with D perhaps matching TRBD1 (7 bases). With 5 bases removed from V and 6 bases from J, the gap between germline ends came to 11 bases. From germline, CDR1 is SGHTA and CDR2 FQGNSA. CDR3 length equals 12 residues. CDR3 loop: CASSQGGIEQYF. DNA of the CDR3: TGTGCCAGCAGCCAGGGGGGAATCGAGCAGTACTTC.

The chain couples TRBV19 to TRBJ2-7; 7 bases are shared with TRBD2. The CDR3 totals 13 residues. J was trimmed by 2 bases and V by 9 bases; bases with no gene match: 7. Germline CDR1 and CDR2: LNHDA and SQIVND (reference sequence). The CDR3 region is CASRGEGAYEQYF. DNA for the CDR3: TGTGCCAGCCGAGGGGAGGGAGCCTACGAGCAGTACTTC.

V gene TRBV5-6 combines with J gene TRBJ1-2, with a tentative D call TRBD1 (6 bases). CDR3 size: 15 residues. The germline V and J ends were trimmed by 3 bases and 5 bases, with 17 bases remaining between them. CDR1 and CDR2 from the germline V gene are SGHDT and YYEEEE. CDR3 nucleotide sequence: TGTGCCAGCAGCTCACCGCAGGGGACCCGTTATGGCTACACCTTC. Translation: CASSSPQGTRYGYTF.

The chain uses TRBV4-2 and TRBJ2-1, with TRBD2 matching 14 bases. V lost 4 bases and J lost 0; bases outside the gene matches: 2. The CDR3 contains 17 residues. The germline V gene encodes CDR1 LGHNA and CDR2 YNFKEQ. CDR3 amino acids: CASSLGTSGGSYNEQFF. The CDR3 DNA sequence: TGTGCCAGCAGCCTCGGGACTAGCGGGGGCTCCTACAATGAGCAGTTCTTC.

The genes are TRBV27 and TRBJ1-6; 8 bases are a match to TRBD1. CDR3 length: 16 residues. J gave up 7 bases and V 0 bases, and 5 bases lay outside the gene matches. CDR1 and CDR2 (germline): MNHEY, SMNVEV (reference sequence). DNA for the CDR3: TGTGCCAGCAGTTTATCGTCAGGGGGCCGGAATTCACCCCTCCACTTT. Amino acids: CASSLSSGGRNSPLHF.

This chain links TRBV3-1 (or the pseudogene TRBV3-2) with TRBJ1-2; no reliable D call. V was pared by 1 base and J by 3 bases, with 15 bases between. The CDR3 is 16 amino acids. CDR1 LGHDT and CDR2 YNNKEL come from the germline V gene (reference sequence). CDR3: CASSQVSFQAYYGYTF. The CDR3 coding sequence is TGTGCCAGCAGCCAAGTGTCTTTTCAGGCCTACTATGGCTACACCTTC.

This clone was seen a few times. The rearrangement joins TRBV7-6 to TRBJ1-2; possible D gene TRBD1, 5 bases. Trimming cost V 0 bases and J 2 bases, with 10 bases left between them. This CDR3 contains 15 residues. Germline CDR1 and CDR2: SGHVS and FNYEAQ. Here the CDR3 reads CASSLAQGLNYGYTF. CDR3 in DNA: TGTGCCAGCAGCTTAGCGCAGGGATTGAACTATGGCTACACCTTC. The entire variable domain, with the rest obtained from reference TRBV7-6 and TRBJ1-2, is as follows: GAGVSQSPRYKVTKRGQDVALRCDPISGHVSLYWYRQALGQGPEFLTYFNYEAQQDKSGLPNDRFSAERPEGSISTLTIQRTEQRDSAMYRCASSLAQGLNYGYTFGSGTRLTVV.

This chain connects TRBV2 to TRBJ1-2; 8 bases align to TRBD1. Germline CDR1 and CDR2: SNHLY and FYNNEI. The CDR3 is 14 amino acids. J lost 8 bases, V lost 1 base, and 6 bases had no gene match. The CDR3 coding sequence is TGTGCCAGCAGTGAAGTTGCAGGGGGCCAAGGCTACACCTTC. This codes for CASSEVAGGQGYTF.

CDR3 residues: CATTETARGYTF. CDR3 in DNA: TGTGCCACCACGGAAACAGCACGTGGCTACACCTTC. The chain carries TRBV2 and TRBJ1-2; no clear D gene. The germline V gene encodes CDR1 SNHLY and CDR2 FYNNEI. Trimming took off 10 bases at V and 7 bases at J, with 16 bases between the two ends. The CDR3 spans 12 residues.

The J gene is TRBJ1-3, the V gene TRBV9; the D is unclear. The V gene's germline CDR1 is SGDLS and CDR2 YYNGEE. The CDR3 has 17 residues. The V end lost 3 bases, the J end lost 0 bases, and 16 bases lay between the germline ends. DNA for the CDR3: TGTGCCAGCAGCGCCAGTGCTTACCCATCCTCTGGAAACACCATATATTTT. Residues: CASSASAYPSSGNTIYF.

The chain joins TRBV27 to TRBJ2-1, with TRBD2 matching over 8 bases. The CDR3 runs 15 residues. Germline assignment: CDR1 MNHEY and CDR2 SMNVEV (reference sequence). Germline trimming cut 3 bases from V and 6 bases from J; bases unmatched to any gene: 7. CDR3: CASSFRAGVSNEQFF. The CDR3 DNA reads TGTGCCAGCAGTTTCAGAGCGGGAGTCTCCAATGAGCAGTTCTTC.

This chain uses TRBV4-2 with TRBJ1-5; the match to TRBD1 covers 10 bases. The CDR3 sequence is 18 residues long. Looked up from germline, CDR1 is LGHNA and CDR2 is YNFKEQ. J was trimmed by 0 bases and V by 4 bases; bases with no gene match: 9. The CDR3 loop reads CASSPSGTGVYSNQPQHF. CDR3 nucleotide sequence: TGTGCCAGCAGCCCCTCCGGGACAGGGGTTTATAGCAATCAGCCCCAGCATTTT.

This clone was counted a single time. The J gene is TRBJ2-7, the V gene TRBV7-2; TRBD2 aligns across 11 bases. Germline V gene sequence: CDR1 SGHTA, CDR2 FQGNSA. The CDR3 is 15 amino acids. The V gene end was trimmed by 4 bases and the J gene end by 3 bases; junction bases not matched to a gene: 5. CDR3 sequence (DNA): TGTGCCAGCAGCTCCACCGGGACTAGCGGCTACGAGCAGTACTTC. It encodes CASSSTGTSGYEQYF.

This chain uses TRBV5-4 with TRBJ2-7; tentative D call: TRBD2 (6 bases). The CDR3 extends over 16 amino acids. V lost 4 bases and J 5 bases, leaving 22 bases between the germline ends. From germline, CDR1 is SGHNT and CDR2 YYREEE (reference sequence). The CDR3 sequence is CASSTGWGGTSHEQYF. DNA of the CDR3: TGTGCCAGCAGCACGGGCTGGGGCGGGACGTCCCACGAGCAGTACTTC.

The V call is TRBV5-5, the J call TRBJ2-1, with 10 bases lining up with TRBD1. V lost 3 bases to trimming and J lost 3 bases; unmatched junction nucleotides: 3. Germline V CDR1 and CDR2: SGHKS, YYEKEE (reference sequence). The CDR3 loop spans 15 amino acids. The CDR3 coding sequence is TGTGCCAGCAGCTCCGGGACAGGGGTCTACAATGAGCAGTTCTTC. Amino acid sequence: CASSSGTGVYNEQFF.

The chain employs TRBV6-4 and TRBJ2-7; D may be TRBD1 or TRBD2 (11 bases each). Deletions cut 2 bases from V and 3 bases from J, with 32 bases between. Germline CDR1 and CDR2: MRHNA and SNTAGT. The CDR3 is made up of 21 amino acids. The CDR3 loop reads CASSDRTGGLLAGVKIYEQYF. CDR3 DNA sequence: TGTGCCAGCAGTGACCGGACAGGGGGCTTACTAGCGGGAGTCAAAATCTACGAGCAGTACTTC.

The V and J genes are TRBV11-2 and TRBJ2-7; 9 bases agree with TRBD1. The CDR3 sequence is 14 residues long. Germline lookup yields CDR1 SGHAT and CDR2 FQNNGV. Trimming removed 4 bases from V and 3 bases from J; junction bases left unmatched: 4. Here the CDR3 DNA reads TGTGCCAGCAGCTACGGGACAGGGTTCTACGAGCAGTACTTC. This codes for CASSYGTGFYEQYF.

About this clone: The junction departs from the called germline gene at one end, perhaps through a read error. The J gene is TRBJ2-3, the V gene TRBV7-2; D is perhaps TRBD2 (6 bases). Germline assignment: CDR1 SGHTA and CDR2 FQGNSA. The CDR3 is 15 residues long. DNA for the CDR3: TGTGCCAGCAGCGGAGGGGACTTCCCCACAGATACGCAATATTTT. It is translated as CASSGGDFPTDTQYF.

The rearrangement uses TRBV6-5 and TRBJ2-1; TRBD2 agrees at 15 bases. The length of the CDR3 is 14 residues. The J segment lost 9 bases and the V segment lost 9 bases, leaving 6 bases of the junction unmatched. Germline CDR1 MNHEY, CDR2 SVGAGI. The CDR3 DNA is TGTGCCAGTAGGGGACTAGCGGGAGGCGGTGAGCAGTTCTTC. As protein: CASRGLAGGGEQFF.

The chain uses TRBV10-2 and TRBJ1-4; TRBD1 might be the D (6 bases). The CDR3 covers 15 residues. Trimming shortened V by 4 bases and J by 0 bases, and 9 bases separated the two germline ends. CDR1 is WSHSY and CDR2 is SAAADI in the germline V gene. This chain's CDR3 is CASSGTVSTNEKLFF. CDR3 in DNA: TGCGCCAGCAGTGGGACAGTTTCAACTAATGAAAAACTGTTTTTT.

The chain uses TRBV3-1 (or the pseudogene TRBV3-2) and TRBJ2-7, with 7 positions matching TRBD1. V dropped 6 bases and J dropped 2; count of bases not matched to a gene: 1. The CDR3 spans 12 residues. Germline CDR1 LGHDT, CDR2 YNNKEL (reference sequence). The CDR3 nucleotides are TGTGCCAGCAGACAGGGGCCCTACGAGCAGTACTTC. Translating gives CASRQGPYEQYF.

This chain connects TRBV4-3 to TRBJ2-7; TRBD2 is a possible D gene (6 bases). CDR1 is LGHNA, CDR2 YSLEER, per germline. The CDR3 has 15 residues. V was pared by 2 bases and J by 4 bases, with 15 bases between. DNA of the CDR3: TGCGCCAGCAGCCAAAAGTCGGGACGGGAGTACGAGCAGTACTTC. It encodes CASSQKSGREYEQYF.

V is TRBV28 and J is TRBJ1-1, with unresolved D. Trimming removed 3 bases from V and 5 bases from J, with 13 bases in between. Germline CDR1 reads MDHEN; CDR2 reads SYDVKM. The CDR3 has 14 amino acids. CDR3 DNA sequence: TGTGCCAGCAGTTTGGCGGCGGGTGGAACTGAAGCTTTCTTT. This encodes CASSLAAGGTEAFF.